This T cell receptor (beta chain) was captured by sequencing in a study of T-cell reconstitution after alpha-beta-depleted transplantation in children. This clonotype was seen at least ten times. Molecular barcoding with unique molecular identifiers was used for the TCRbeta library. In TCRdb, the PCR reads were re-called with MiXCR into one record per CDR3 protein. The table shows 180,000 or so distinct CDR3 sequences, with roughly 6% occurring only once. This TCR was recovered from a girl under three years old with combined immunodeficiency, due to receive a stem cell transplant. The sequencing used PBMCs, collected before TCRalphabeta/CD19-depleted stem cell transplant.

This CDR3 is CASTTPGTHEQYF. For the CDR3, the DNA is TGCGCCAGCACAACTCCAGGGACCCACGAGCAGTACTTC. The chain carries TRBV5-1 and TRBJ2-7; possibly TRBD1 or TRBD2 for D (5 bases each). This CDR3 is built from 13 residues. V was clipped by 6 bases and J by 5 bases, with 15 bases between them. Looked up from germline, CDR1 is SGHRS and CDR2 is YFSETQ.